These 23 T cell receptor beta chains originate from one sample sequenced in a study of blood T cell repertoires in COVID-19. Here immunoSEQ multiplex PCR was the method, and the copy in TCRdb shows in-frame clones only, minus some. The data hold under 130,000 clones, with 70% to 80% observed a single time. Sequences were obtained from peripheral blood. Receptor source: a man between 70 and 80 years old with active or convalescent COVID-19.

This clone has more than one count but fewer than ten. The chain has TRBV3-1 (or the pseudogene TRBV3-2) and TRBJ2-1, with 7 bases lining up with TRBD2. Germline CDR1 reads LGHDT; CDR2 reads YNNKEL (reference sequence). There are 15 residues in the CDR3. V was pared by 3 bases and J by 4 bases, with 6 bases of the junction left unmatched. The CDR3 bases are TGTGCCAGCAGCCATTCGGCGGGAGCTTACAATGAGCAGTTCTTC. Amino acids: CASSHSAGAYNEQFF.

This clone was seen a handful of times. V gene TRBV28 combines with J gene TRBJ1-5; 7 bases are a match to TRBD1. Unmatched junction bases numbered 6, after V lost 6 bases and J lost 4 bases. Germline V gene sequence: CDR1 MDHEN, CDR2 SYDVKM. CDR3 length: 14 amino acids. The CDR3 DNA reads as TGTGCCAGCAGCCACAGGGGTGTGAATCAGCCCCAGCATTTT. It is translated as CASSHRGVNQPQHF. The whole variable domain, remainder taken from reference TRBV28 and TRBJ1-5, is DVKVTQSSRYLVKRTGEKVFLECVQDMDHENMFWYRQDPGLGLRLIYFSYDVKMKEKGDIPEGYSVSREKKERFSLILESASTNQTSMYLCASSHRGVNQPQHFGDGTRLSIL.

This clone was counted between two and nine times. The junction departs from the called germline gene at one end, perhaps through a read error. V gene TRBV7-7 combines with J gene TRBJ2-3, with a weak D call TRBD1 (5 bases). CDR3 length equals 15 residues. Germline V gene sequence: CDR1 SSHAT, CDR2 FNYEAQ (reference sequence). The CDR3 here is CASSFQAGSTDTQYF. The CDR3 DNA follows: TGTGCTAGCAGCTTCCAGGCAGGGAGCACAGATACGCAGTATTTT.

The chain joins TRBV2 to TRBJ2-7; 14 bases line up with TRBD2. The CDR3 sequence is 15 residues long. V lost 4 bases, J lost 5 bases, and 4 bases stayed unmatched. Germline assignment: CDR1 SNHLY and CDR2 FYNNEI. For the CDR3, the DNA is TGTGCCAGCAGTGGGACTAGCGGGAGGTTCAACGAGCAGTACTTC. Translated: CASSGTSGRFNEQYF.

This rearrangement joins TRBV5-1 to TRBJ1-2, with a possible D match to TRBD1 (6 bases). Germline V gives CDR1 SGHRS, CDR2 YFSETQ. Trimming took 4 bases from V and 9 from J, leaving 22 bases between them. The CDR3 totals 15 residues. The CDR3 sequence is CASSPDPHLTGSYTF. For the CDR3, the DNA is TGCGCCAGCAGCCCAGACCCGCACCTAACAGGGAGCTACACCTTC. Together with reference TRBV5-1 and TRBJ1-2, the CDR3 gives the full variable domain: KAGVTQTPRYLIKTRGQQVTLSCSPISGHRSVSWYQQTPGQGLQFLFEYFSETQRNKGNFPGRFSGRQFSNSRSEMNVSTLELGDSALYLCASSPDPHLTGSYTFGSGTRLTVV.

The J gene is TRBJ2-5, the V gene TRBV6-2 or TRBV6-3, with 12 bases lining up with TRBD2. Unmatched junction bases numbered 12, after V lost 2 bases and J lost 5 bases. Germline V gives CDR1 MNHEY, CDR2 SVGEGT. The CDR3 loop spans 18 amino acids. The CDR3 region is CASSYGASGRGPRETQYF. For the CDR3, the DNA is TGTGCCAGCAGTTACGGCGCTAGCGGGAGGGGTCCACGGGAGACCCAGTACTTC.

The chain carries TRBV19 and TRBJ2-2; 11 bases map to TRBD2. From germline, CDR1 is LNHDA and CDR2 SQIVND (reference sequence). The CDR3 totals 16 residues. With V trimmed by 10 bases and J by 5 bases, 12 bases remained unmatched. The CDR3 DNA reads as TGTGCCACCCGTTCACTAGCGGGAGTCAGAACCGGGGAGCTGTTTTTT. Translating gives CATRSLAGVRTGELFF.

V usage is TRBV19 and J usage is TRBJ1-4; D is uncertain. V lost 10 bases and J lost 4, with 10 bases in between. The CDR3 runs to 12 residues. The V gene's germline CDR1 is LNHDA and CDR2 SQIVND (reference sequence). The CDR3: CATGRDNEKLFF. The CDR3, as DNA: TGTGCCACAGGACGGGATAATGAAAAACTGTTTTTT.

This chain links TRBV18 with TRBJ2-7; D unresolved. The CDR3 runs 14 residues. Per germline, CDR1 KGHSH and CDR2 LQKENI. Trimming pared 2 bases from V and 5 bases from J, leaving 13 bases between. In DNA, the CDR3 is TGTGCCAGCTCACCAGGTTTTAGCTTAAACGAGCAGTACTTC. Protein product: CASSPGFSLNEQYF.

The V call is TRBV10-3, the J call TRBJ2-1; weak D call: TRBD2 (6 bases). V lost 3 bases and J 2 bases, leaving 14 bases between the germline ends. Germline V lookup: CDR1 ENHRY, CDR2 SYGVKD. This CDR3 has 16 residues. CDR3 bases: TGTGCCATCAGTGATTCGACGGGAGCGCCCTACAATGAGCAGTTCTTC. Protein: CAISDSTGAPYNEQFF.

The rearrangement uses TRBV7-9 and TRBJ2-3; maybe TRBD1 (6 bases). This CDR3 has 15 residues. The germline V gene encodes CDR1 SEHNR and CDR2 FQNEAQ (reference sequence). The V end was cut by 6 bases, the J end by 0 bases, with 13 bases between. CDR3 coding DNA: TGTGCCAGCAGTTTCGCTGGACAGAGCACAGATACGCAGTATTTT. This encodes CASSFAGQSTDTQYF.

This sequence joins TRBV3-1 (or the pseudogene TRBV3-2) and TRBJ2-5; possibly TRBD1 for D (5 bases). Germline V gene lookup returns CDR1 LGHDT and CDR2 YNNKEL (reference sequence). The CDR3 sequence is 16 residues long. V was pared by 3 bases and J by 5 bases, with 19 bases between. The CDR3 reads CASSQGSRRGEETQYF. The CDR3, as DNA: TGTGCCAGCAGCCAGGGAAGTAGAAGGGGTGAGGAGACCCAGTACTTC.

This clone has a handful of counts. The chain links TRBV3-1 (or the pseudogene TRBV3-2) to TRBJ1-5; D not certain. CDR1 and CDR2 from the germline V gene are LGHDT and YNNKEL (reference sequence). The CDR3 length is 14 residues. The ends were cut back, 0 bases at V and 9 bases at J, with 12 bases in the middle. The CDR3, as DNA: TGTGCCAGCAGCCAAGACTTTGACATGGGGCCCCAGCATTTT. Protein: CASSQDFDMGPQHF.

This clone has more than one count but fewer than ten. The gene calls are TRBV5-4 and TRBJ1-2; unclear D gene. The CDR3 loop spans 13 amino acids. Germline assignment: CDR1 SGHNT and CDR2 YYREEE (reference sequence). The V gene lost 6 bases and the J gene lost 7 bases, with 16 bases spanning the gap. The CDR3 region is CASNYFGGSGYTF. The CDR3 DNA sequence: TGTGCCAGCAACTACTTCGGAGGGAGTGGCTACACCTTC.

The rearrangement links TRBV10-1 to TRBJ2-5; D is perhaps TRBD2 (5 bases). V lost 6 bases, J lost 2 bases, and 13 bases lay in between. This CDR3 contains 14 residues. The V gene's germline CDR1 is WNHNN and CDR2 SYGVQD (reference sequence). This CDR3 is CASSLGAAQETQYF. The CDR3 DNA is TGCGCCAGCAGCTTAGGAGCGGCGCAAGAGACCCAGTACTTC.

The chain recombines TRBV30 with TRBJ1-4, with 7 bases identical to TRBD1. The length of the CDR3 is 15 residues. Looked up from germline, CDR1 is GTSNPN and CDR2 is SVGIG (reference sequence). Losses at the gene ends were 1 base for V and 8 bases for J; bases not matched to a gene: 10. For the CDR3, the DNA is TGTGCCTGGAGTGGGCGGAACAGGGGTAACGAAAAACTGTTTTTT. Encoded protein: CAWSGRNRGNEKLFF. Combining the CDR3 with reference TRBV30 and TRBJ1-4 gives the whole variable domain SQTIHQWPATLVQPVGSPLSLECTVEGTSNPNLYWYRQAAGRGLQLLFYSVGIGQISSEVPQNLSASRPQDRQFILSSKKLLLSDSGFYLCAWSGRNRGNEKLFFGSGTQLSVL.

This chain uses TRBV11-3 with TRBJ1-1; the D gene is possibly TRBD1 (6 bases). Germline V gives CDR1 SGHNT, CDR2 YENEEA. The CDR3 is made up of 14 amino acids. Trimming took off 1 base at V and 1 base at J, with 7 bases between the two ends. DNA for the CDR3: TGTGCCAGCAGCTTAGGGACAGCGAACACTGAAGCTTTCTTT. Protein product: CASSLGTANTEAFF.

The V call is TRBV29-1, the J call TRBJ1-3; 7 positions agree with TRBD1. This CDR3 contains 12 residues. The V and J ends lost 6 bases and 5 bases, in that order; junction bases with no gene match: 4. CDR1 is SQVTM and CDR2 is ANQGSEA in the germline V gene. The CDR3 region is CSVRDRRNTIYF. CDR3 nucleotides: TGCAGCGTCCGGGACAGAAGAAACACCATATATTTT.

The chain uses TRBV7-2 and TRBJ2-1, with 13 bases that match TRBD2. The CDR3 is 16 amino acids. CDR1 and CDR2 (germline): SGHTA, FQGNSA. Germline trimming cut 4 bases from V and 5 bases from J; bases unmatched to any gene: 5. CDR3 DNA sequence: TGTGCCAGCAGCTCGCGAGGGACTAGCGGGGACAATGAGCAGTTCTTC. It translates to CASSSRGTSGDNEQFF.

The genes are TRBV12-5 and TRBJ2-3; perhaps TRBD1 as D (5 bases). The germline V gene encodes CDR1 LGHNT and CDR2 FRNRAP. CDR3 length: 15 residues. Trimming took off 1 base at V and 2 bases at J, with 10 bases between the two ends. The CDR3 sequence: CASGLAGLATDTQYF. DNA of the CDR3: TGTGCTAGTGGTTTGGCAGGGTTGGCCACAGATACGCAGTATTTT.

This rearrangement joins TRBV7-9 to TRBJ1-2, with unresolved D. This CDR3 has 13 amino acids. The V end was cut by 2 bases, the J end by 8 bases, with 12 bases between. Looked up from germline, CDR1 is SEHNR and CDR2 is FQNEAQ (reference sequence). The CDR3 loop is CASSLMARRGYTF. CDR3 DNA sequence: TGTGCCAGCAGCTTAATGGCGAGGCGGGGCTACACCTTC.

This chain connects TRBV5-1 to TRBJ1-1; 7 positions match TRBD1. This CDR3 comprises 13 residues. V trimming: 4 bases; J trimming: 4 bases; junction bases outside the gene matches: 4. In germline, CDR1 is SGHRS, CDR2 YFSETQ. The CDR3 loop is CASSPTGLTEAFF. CDR3 coding DNA: TGCGCCAGCAGCCCGACAGGGCTCACTGAAGCTTTCTTT.

The chain employs TRBV5-1 and TRBJ2-3, with 7 bases lining up with TRBD1. This CDR3 contains 18 residues. Trimming at V came to 4 bases and at J to 3 bases, leaving 17 bases not matched to a gene. Germline-derived CDR1 and CDR2 are SGHRS and YFSETQ. The CDR3 is CASSPEPLDRDGTDTQYF. Here the CDR3 DNA reads TGCGCCAGCAGCCCCGAACCCCTCGACAGGGATGGAACAGATACGCAGTATTTT.